This TCR beta chain is drawn from a study of blood T cell repertoires in COVID-19. Across the whole study: T cells, B-cell-depleted T cells, or PBMCs provided the cDNA or gDNA that served as material.

Original handling: For nucleated cells, counts were estimated from reference gene primer amplification. Here immunoSEQ multiplex PCR was the method, and the copy in TCRdb shows in-frame clones only, minus some. The V and J calls and clone size were taken over from that table, and D and trimming were inferred from the DNA. The sample carries approximately 170,000 clones, more than 75% recorded once. Looked up from germline, CDR1 is SGHRS and CDR2 is YFSETQ. The CDR3 has 15 residues. Trimming cost V 4 bases and J 1 base, with 12 bases left between them. The receptor comes from a man between 45 and 60 years old who had recovered from COVID-19. The rearrangement links TRBV5-1 to TRBJ2-4, with D maybe TRBD1 (5 bases). The sample taken for sequencing was peripheral blood. The CDR3 loop reads CASSTNGAAKNIQYF. The CDR3 region has the DNA TGCGCCAGCAGCACAAATGGGGCGGCCAAAAACATTCAGTACTTC. Looking up the rest from reference TRBV5-1 and TRBJ2-4 gives the full variable domain: KAGVTQTPRYLIKTRGQQVTLSCSPISGHRSVSWYQQTPGQGLQFLFEYFSETQRNKGNFPGRFSGRQFSNSRSEMNVSTLELGDSALYLCASSTNGAAKNIQYFGAGTRLSVL.